These 13 T cell receptor delta chains share one sample of origin, sequenced in a study of Vδ1+ human thymocytes. No antigen has been identified for these receptors. Sequences come from RNA converted to cDNA by reverse transcription. The CDR3 regions were amplified by multiplex PCR from V-gene primers to a constant-region primer. TCRdb re-called clones from the multiplex PCR reads via CATT. Of approximately 24,000 delta-chain clones listed, about 7% are singletons. Study-wide results and limits: In the thymus, TRG and TRD repertoires looked highly polyclonal with Gaussian CDR3 lengths.

The sequenced material came from Vdelta1+ gamma-delta thymocytes from the thymus. Regarding subset: FACS-sorted CD3+ TCRalphabeta- TCRVdelta1+ TCRVdelta2- thymocytes. The source of these receptors is a girl in the first two years of life who had congenital heart surgery.

This clone came up a few times. The gene calls are TRDV1 and TRDJ1; 8 nucleotides align to TRDD3. Per the germline V gene, CDR1 is TSWWSYY and CDR2 is QGS. Losses at the gene ends were 3 bases for V and 0 bases for J; bases not matched to a gene: 21. The CDR3 is 21 residues long. CDR3 nucleotide sequence: TGTGCTCTTGGGGAGTCCACTTCCCCCCTTACTGGGGGCCAATACACCGATAAACTCATCTTT. Amino acids: CALGESTSPLTGGQYTDKLIF.

The chain carries TRDV1 and TRDJ1; 9 bases align to TRDD3. CDR1 and CDR2 from the germline V gene are TSWWSYY and QGS. The trim removed 0 bases at V and 1 base at J, leaving 21 bases unmatched. The CDR3 totals 22 residues. CDR3 protein: CALGELPHTPYWGTRGTDKLIF. Here the CDR3 DNA reads TGTGCTCTTGGGGAACTACCCCACACCCCGTACTGGGGGACACGCGGCACCGATAAACTCATCTTT.

Comments on this clone: This CDR3 is also generated by other DNA sequences in the sample. The rearrangement joins TRDV1 to TRDJ1, with TRDD3 as a possible D gene (8 bases). The CDR3 totals 18 residues. Germline CDR1 reads TSWWSYY; CDR2 reads QGS. V was clipped by 4 bases and J by 0 bases, with 21 bases between them. CDR3 protein: CALGVPTIWGTYTDKLIF. Written as DNA, the CDR3 is TGTGCTCTTGGGGTTCCTACGATCTGGGGGACGTACACCGATAAACTCATCTTT.

There are a few counts of this clone. The chain has TRDV1 and TRDJ1; D ambiguous. Germline CDR1 TSWWSYY, CDR2 QGS. The V and J ends lost 2 bases and 3 bases respectively, with 22 bases between them. The length of the CDR3 is 18 residues. CDR3 coding DNA: TGTGCTCTTGGGGAAAACCCCATATCGCCTCTTTACGCCGATAAACTCATCTTT. Translated: CALGENPISPLYADKLIF.

The chain couples TRDV1 to TRDJ1; D perhaps matches TRDD2 (6 bases). V was trimmed by 2 bases and J by 0 bases, leaving 28 bases between them. The CDR3 extends over 21 amino acids. CDR1 and CDR2 from the germline V gene are TSWWSYY and QGS. The CDR3 here is CALGERCLPSYMMGYTDKLIF. CDR3 DNA sequence: TGTGCTCTTGGGGAAAGATGTCTGCCCTCCTACATGATGGGGTACACCGATAAACTCATCTTT.

This clone was picked up a small number of times. The rearrangement uses TRDV1 and TRDJ1, with 13 bases matching TRDD3. The CDR3 extends over 20 amino acids. The V and J ends lost 0 bases and 10 bases, in that order; junction bases with no gene match: 20. Germline V gene lookup returns CDR1 TSWWSYY and CDR2 QGS. The CDR3 coding sequence is TGTGCTCTTGGGGAACTCTTACCGTTACTGGGGGATACGGGGGTCCGGGGACTCATCTTT. This encodes CALGELLPLLGDTGVRGLIF.

This chain connects TRDV1 to TRDJ1, with TRDD2 as a possible D gene (9 bases). Germline values: CDR1 TSWWSYY, CDR2 QGS. V was clipped by 2 bases and J by 8 bases, with 39 bases between them. The CDR3 has 22 residues. CDR3 amino acids: CALGESIAFLRLGAVMTGKLIF. The CDR3, as DNA: TGTGCTCTTGGGGAATCGATTGCCTTCCTACGACTGGGGGCCGTCATGACGGGGAAACTCATCTTT.

This clone was counted a few times. The chain combines TRDV1 with TRDJ1; D is unresolved. This CDR3 contains 12 residues. The germline V gene has CDR1 TSWWSYY and CDR2 QGS. The V end was cut by 3 bases, the J end by 7 bases, with 9 bases between. DNA for the CDR3: TGTGCTCTTGGGGACAAACCCCCTAAACTCATCTTT. It yields the protein CALGDKPPKLIF.

On this clone: The same CDR3 also results from other DNA sequences found in this sample. The gene calls are TRDV1 and TRDJ1; D remains unclear. The J gene comes from matching the DNA to germline here; TCRdb lacks it. The germline V gene has CDR1 TSWWSYY and CDR2 QGS. The V end lost 0 bases, the J end lost 0 bases, and 20 bases lay between the germline ends. There are 19 residues in the CDR3. The CDR3 is CALGELAGPAWPYTDKLIF. Here the CDR3 DNA reads TGTGCTCTTGGGGAACTGGCGGGACCGGCTTGGCCGTACACCGATAAACTCATCTTT.

This clone was detected a few times. This rearrangement joins TRDV1 to TRDJ1; TRDD3 matches at 7 bases. V shed 4 bases and J 7 bases; nucleotides not matched to a gene: 18. The CDR3 loop spans 17 amino acids. Germline CDR1 TSWWSYY, CDR2 QGS. CDR3 DNA sequence: TGTGCTCTTGGGGTAATGATTCCCCAATCGTACTGGGGTAAACTCATCTTT. Translation: CALGVMIPQSYWGKLIF.

The chain is built from TRDV1 and TRDJ1; 9 bases map to TRDD3. This CDR3 contains 24 residues. V lost 1 base to trimming and J lost 0 bases; unmatched junction nucleotides: 27. CDR1 and CDR2 (germline): TSWWSYY, QGS. In DNA, the CDR3 is TGTGCTCTTGGGGAACCTCGGTCCCTTACTTCACTGGGGGACCAACACCGGTACACCGATAAACTCATCTTT. Protein: CALGEPRSLTSLGDQHRYTDKLIF.

The J gene is TRDJ1, the V gene TRDV1; TRDD3 agrees at 7 bases. V shed 0 bases and J 0 bases; nucleotides not matched to a gene: 16. The CDR3 totals 20 residues. Germline loops: CDR1 TSWWSYY, CDR2 QGS. The CDR3 here is CALGELSSVLGTSYTDKLIF. The CDR3 DNA sequence: TGTGCTCTTGGGGAACTGAGTTCGGTACTGGGGACCTCGTACACCGATAAACTCATCTTT.

This clone showed up just a few times. The V and J genes are TRDV1 and TRDJ1; the match to TRDD3 covers 8 bases. The junction had 20 bases not matched to a gene; V was cut back by 2 bases and J by 0 bases. The germline V gene encodes CDR1 TSWWSYY and CDR2 QGS. This CDR3 is built from 21 residues. In nucleotides, the CDR3 is TGTGCTCTTGGGGAAAGGGATACGGGCGGGATCCCGGAGGGGTACACCGATAAACTCATCTTT. It translates to CALGERDTGGIPEGYTDKLIF.